These 21 T cell receptor beta chains share one sample of origin, sequenced in a study of CD8+CD57+ T cells in acquired aplastic anemia. Investigators profiled TCR beta VDJ and CDR3 from genomic DNA template. TCRdb passed the reads through MiXCR, listing each CDR3 protein once. The table has about 110,000 distinct CDR3 sequences, approximately 48% seen once; the top ten hold 25% to 35%. Source material: sorted CD4+, CD8+, or CD8+CD57+ T cells (not recorded which) from PBMCs. The receptor set was obtained from a human donor in good health, serving as a control.

This clonotype was detected many times. The chain has TRBV25-1 and TRBJ2-7; 12 positions match TRBD2. The length of the CDR3 is 18 residues. Trimming cost V 5 bases and J 6 bases; bases outside gene matches: 17. The germline V gene has CDR1 MGHDK and CDR2 SYGVNS. The CDR3 sequence: CASSYSMVTSGGSREQYF. The CDR3 DNA reads as TGTGCCAGCAGTTACTCGATGGTGACTAGCGGGGGATCCCGCGAGCAGTACTTC.

The CDR3 is CASSHGTEAFF. The CDR3 DNA follows: TGTGCCAGCAGCCACGGGACTGAAGCTTTCTTT. The chain employs TRBV7-2 and TRBJ1-1, with unresolved D. This CDR3 spans 11 amino acids. Between the trimmed V and J ends, which lost 5 bases and 5 bases, there was a span of 6 bases. Germline-derived CDR1 and CDR2 are SGHTA and FQGNSA. The full variable domain, in which reference TRBV7-2 and TRBJ1-1 provide the parts outside the CDR3, is GAGVSQSPSNKVTEKGKDVELRCDPISGHTALYWYRQSLGQGLEFLIYFQGNSAPDKSGLPSDRFSAERTGGSVSTLTIQRTQQEDSAVYLCASSHGTEAFFGQGTRLTVV.

Ten or more counts support this clonotype. V gene TRBV20-1 combines with J gene TRBJ1-1, with D tentatively TRBD1 (5 bases). This CDR3 is 15 amino acids long. The germline V gene has CDR1 DFQATT and CDR2 SNEGSKA (reference sequence). The V gene lost 3 bases and the J gene lost 1 base, with 15 bases spanning the gap. The CDR3 reads CSASGRVNSNTEAFF. For the CDR3, the DNA is TGCAGTGCTAGTGGCAGGGTAAATTCGAACACTGAAGCTTTCTTT.

The chain joins TRBV10-3 to TRBJ2-6; D may be TRBD1 or TRBD2 (7 bases each). Germline V gene sequence: CDR1 ENHRY, CDR2 SYGVKD. This CDR3 region has 17 residues. Between the trimmed V and J ends, which lost 10 bases and 0 bases, there was a span of 19 bases. The CDR3 region is CASSGTDPSSGANVLTF. The CDR3 DNA is TGTGCCAGCAGCGGGACAGACCCTAGCTCTGGGGCCAACGTCCTGACTTTC.

This clonotype showed up many times. The V call is TRBV14, the J call TRBJ1-4, with TRBD1 matching 7 bases. This CDR3 comprises 15 residues. CDR1 is SGHDN, CDR2 FVKESK, per germline. J gave up 6 bases and V 4 bases, and 8 bases lay outside the gene matches. CDR3 coding DNA: TGTGCCAGCAGCCTACTACAGGGGAGCTATGAAAAACTGTTTTTT. Encoded protein: CASSLLQGSYEKLFF.

This chain connects TRBV25-1 to TRBJ2-4, with a weak D call TRBD2 (7 bases). The V end was cut by 4 bases, the J end by 0 bases, with 16 bases between. The CDR3 runs 17 residues. Germline values: CDR1 MGHDK, CDR2 SYGVNS. The CDR3, as DNA: TGTGCCAGCAGTGGGGGGGGCAGGGATTCAGCCAAAAACATTCAGTACTTC. Protein sequence: CASSGGGRDSAKNIQYF.

This clonotype was counted at least ten times. The chain combines TRBV12-3 or TRBV12-4 with TRBJ1-2; D not resolved. This CDR3 has 14 residues. Deletions cut 1 base from V and 0 bases from J, with 6 bases between. The CDR3 protein is CASSLVGTNYGYTF. The DNA of the CDR3 is TGTGCCAGCAGTTTAGTGGGGACTAACTATGGCTACACCTTC.

This clonotype showed up many times. The chain joins TRBV30 to TRBJ2-1; 12 bases are a match to TRBD2. Per germline, CDR1 GTSNPN and CDR2 SVGIG (reference sequence). V shed 8 bases and J 9 bases; nucleotides not matched to a gene: 8. CDR3 length equals 13 residues. The CDR3 spells CATSSGGDLEQFF. For the CDR3, the DNA is TGTGCCACCTCTAGCGGGGGGGATCTTGAGCAGTTCTTC.

The chain is built from TRBV2 and TRBJ1-2; 7 bases align to TRBD1. Germline CDR1 is SNHLY and CDR2 is FYNNEI. Trimming took 8 bases from V and 3 from J; bases not matched to a gene: 3. The length of the CDR3 is 12 residues. The CDR3, as DNA: TGTGCCAGCCTACAGGGGTACTATGGCTACACCTTC. Translation: CASLQGYYGYTF.

This chain connects TRBV7-9 to TRBJ1-2; the D is unclear. Trimming cost V 0 bases and J 6 bases, with 5 bases left between them. This CDR3 contains 12 residues. CDR1 is SEHNR and CDR2 is FQNEAQ in the germline V gene (reference sequence). The CDR3 DNA is TGTGCCAGCAGCTTAGCCCCAGATGGCTACACCTTC. It encodes CASSLAPDGYTF.

This clonotype was detected many times. The chain uses TRBV4-3 and TRBJ2-3; either TRBD1 or TRBD2 may supply D (6 bases each). The CDR3 runs to 16 residues. The V end lost 1 base, the J end lost 2 bases, and 13 bases lay between the germline ends. The V gene's germline CDR1 is LGHNA and CDR2 YSLEER. The CDR3 DNA reads TGCGCCAGCAGCCAAGCGGAAGGGGGGTTCACAGATACGCAGTATTTT. Its translation: CASSQAEGGFTDTQYF.

This clonotype showed up just a few times. This may be a read error, as it is one base from a much larger clone. Because it lacks the conserved phenylalanine or tryptophan at the end, this CDR3 is likely a read error. This chain connects TRBV11-2 to TRBJ1-2, with D possibly matching TRBD1 (5 bases). V lost 6 bases and J lost 4, with 9 bases in between. CDR3 size: 12 residues. CDR1 and CDR2 (germline): SGHAT, FQNNGV. The CDR3 nucleotides are TGTGCCAGCAGAGACAGCCGCTATGGCTACACCTCC. This encodes CASRDSRYGYTS.

The sample holds many counts of this clonotype. V gene TRBV12-3 or TRBV12-4 combines with J gene TRBJ2-7, with D maybe TRBD2 (5 bases). CDR3 length: 18 residues. Between the trimmed V and J ends, which lost 2 bases and 4 bases, there was a span of 24 bases. DNA for the CDR3: TGTGCCAGCAGTTTATCGGCTATGGGTACGGGAAACAAGTACGAGCAGTACTTC. Translating gives CASSLSAMGTGNKYEQYF.

The rearrangement links TRBV15 to TRBJ2-7, with 14 bases fitting TRBD2. With 3 bases clipped from V and 1 base from J, the junction kept 5 bases outside the gene matches. This CDR3 is 17 amino acids long. CDR1 LNHNV and CDR2 YYDKDF come from the germline V gene (reference sequence). CDR3 amino acids: CATSRGLAGVESYEQYF. The CDR3 DNA sequence: TGTGCCACCAGCAGGGGACTAGCGGGAGTAGAGTCCTACGAGCAGTACTTC.

The chain has TRBV7-2 and TRBJ1-2; D remains ambiguous. Deletions cut 5 bases from V and 4 bases from J, with 11 bases between. From germline, CDR1 is SGHTA and CDR2 FQGNSA. The CDR3 length is 13 residues. The CDR3 nucleotides read TGTGCCAGCAGCCAAGAAGGGCCCTATGGCTACACCTTC. Protein product: CASSQEGPYGYTF. Using reference TRBV7-2 and TRBJ1-2 for the parts outside the CDR3, the full variable domain is GAGVSQSPSNKVTEKGKDVELRCDPISGHTALYWYRQSLGQGLEFLIYFQGNSAPDKSGLPSDRFSAERTGGSVSTLTIQRTQQEDSAVYLCASSQEGPYGYTFGSGTRLTVV.

This chain uses TRBV10-3 with TRBJ1-1; tentative D call: TRBD1 (5 bases). The V gene lost 8 bases and the J gene lost 3 bases, with 19 bases spanning the gap. Looked up from germline, CDR1 is ENHRY and CDR2 is SYGVKD. The CDR3 is made up of 15 amino acids. This CDR3 reads CAIGQAGRGYTEAFF. In nucleotides, the CDR3 is TGTGCCATCGGGCAGGCAGGCCGGGGGTACACTGAAGCTTTCTTT.

The chain uses TRBV27 and TRBJ1-3, with 9 bases identical to TRBD1. The CDR3 length is 17 residues. The germline gives CDR1 MNHEY, CDR2 SMNVEV (reference sequence). The junction had 11 bases not matched to a gene; V was cut back by 5 bases and J by 3 bases. In nucleotides, the CDR3 is TGTGCCAGCAGTGCCTACGGGACAGGGCTTCGTGGAAACACCATATATTTT. It yields the protein CASSAYGTGLRGNTIYF.

The chain links TRBV7-6 to TRBJ1-1; D uncertain. The ends were cut back, 11 bases at V and 0 bases at J, with 1 base in the middle. CDR3 length: 9 residues. Germline CDR1 is SGHVS and CDR2 is FNYEAQ. This CDR3 reads CALNTEAFF. In DNA, the CDR3 is TGTGCCCTGAACACTGAAGCTTTCTTT.

In this sample, this clonotype turned up many times. A much bigger clone sits one base away, suggesting this may be a read error. The conserved closing phenylalanine or tryptophan is absent in this CDR3, likely reflecting a read error. The DNA is left out, because the CDR3 cannot be placed on it with certainty; the CDR3 is given as TCRdb lists it. The V call is TRBV29-1, the J call TRBJ1-2; TRBD1 was called by the table and not checked on the DNA. The CDR3 is 12 residues long, ends included. CDR1 and CDR2 from the germline V gene are SQVTM and ANQGSEA. CDR3 loop: CSVRTGGPADTL.

This chain joins TRBV9 and TRBJ2-3, with TRBD1 as a possible D gene (5 bases). Trimming stripped 4 bases from V and 3 bases from J, with 15 bases between. The CDR3 spans 15 residues. CDR1 and CDR2 from the germline V gene are SGDLS and YYNGEE. The CDR3: CASSPMIAGTDTQYF. The CDR3 DNA is TGTGCCAGCAGCCCGATGATAGCAGGGACAGATACGCAGTATTTT.

This clonotype was counted a single time. The genes are TRBV7-9 and TRBJ1-1, with D uncertain. V lost 5 bases and J 3 bases, leaving 10 bases between the germline ends. Germline CDR1 reads SEHNR; CDR2 reads FQNEAQ (reference sequence). CDR3 size: 13 residues. Here the CDR3 DNA reads TGTGCCAGCAGCCCCCGGGCATACACTGAAGCTTTCTTT. Protein: CASSPRAYTEAFF.